This T cell receptor (beta chain) was sequenced during a study of cytomegalovirus exposure and HLA in healthy donors. Study as a whole: The study placed roughly four fifths of its approximately 360 genotyped donors in the Caucasian-associated ancestry cluster.

Study-level findings and limits: When a later analysis was performed, an Asian-associated ancestry cluster reportedly had fewer N-insertions than the roughly 700-donor mean. Immune exposure information available was restricted to CMV serostatus. Some TCR beta chains (about 180 of them) were listed as cytomegalovirus-associated.

This CDR3 region has 14 residues. Germline lookup yields CDR1 MNHEY and CDR2 SMNVEV (reference sequence). With 5 bases clipped from V and 0 bases from J, the junction kept 2 bases outside the gene matches. As concerns this clone: Its specificity is not known.

60 Vbeta and 13 Jbeta primers were used in PCR. Assay used: immunoSEQ multiplex PCR; TCRdb lists only in-frame clones, some missing. The data contain about 200,000 clones, 80% to 85% of them seen just once; the ten biggest clones take up about 3%. This chain connects TRBV27 to TRBJ2-7, with 9 bases identical to TRBD1. This TCR came from a woman aged 40-49 years in good health and CMV-seronegative. Sequencing was performed on PBMCs. This CDR3 is CASSTQGASYEQYF. The CDR3 DNA is TGTGCCAGCAGTACACAGGGGGCCTCCTACGAGCAGTACTTC.